The source of this T cell receptor (beta chain) is a study of T cells in Graves' hyperthyroidism and ophthalmopathy. Study context: Peripheral blood was taken when the disease was first diagnosed, before any treatment began.

In this sample, this clonotype turned up a few times. RNA transcripts served as the template for amplifying TCR beta CDR3 regions. When the TCR CDR3 underwent first-round RT-PCR, the HTBI primer set was used. TCRdb re-analysed the multiplex PCR reads in MiXCR, keeping a single row per CDR3 protein. The sample contains 730,000 or so distinct CDR3 sequences, under 20% of which appear only once. Germline values: CDR1 DFQATT, CDR2 SNEGSKA (reference sequence). The CDR3 extends over 15 amino acids. Trimming cost V 7 bases and J 1 base; bases outside gene matches: 4. Patients were excluded because of uncontrolled infection, other autoimmune disease, pregnancy or lactation.

The TCR originated in a woman aged 50 to 60 with Graves' hyperthyroidism that later progressed to Graves' ophthalmopathy. The chain has TRBV20-1 and TRBJ2-3, with TRBD2 matching 14 bases. The sequenced sample was blood. CDR3 nucleotide sequence: TGCAGTGGACTAGCGGGGGGGCCGGGCACAGATACGCAGTATTTT. It yields the protein CSGLAGGPGTDTQYF.